Each of the 25 T cell receptor beta chains below was sequenced from the same sample in a study of blood T cell repertoires in COVID-19. Here immunoSEQ multiplex PCR was the method, and the copy in TCRdb shows in-frame clones only, minus some. The sample includes fewer than 150,000 clones, more than 80% of them seen just once. Sequenced material: peripheral blood. Receptors were obtained from a human donor in a cohort sampled during active COVID-19.

This clone turned up a few times. This chain joins TRBV6-5 and TRBJ1-2, with D possibly being TRBD1 (5 bases). Trimming removed 2 bases from V and 0 bases from J, with 13 bases in between. This CDR3 has 16 amino acids. Germline loops: CDR1 MNHEY, CDR2 SVGAGI. In DNA, the CDR3 is TGTGCCAGCAGTTACAGACGACAGCCTACTAACTATGGCTACACCTTC. Residues: CASSYRRQPTNYGYTF.

The chain carries TRBV3-1 (or the pseudogene TRBV3-2) and TRBJ2-7, with 9 bases that match TRBD2. The germline CDR1 and CDR2 sequences are LGHDT and YNNKEL (reference sequence). The CDR3 is 17 residues long. V shed 4 bases, J shed 2 bases, and the junction held 12 bases outside the gene matches. In DNA, the CDR3 is TGTGCCAGCAGCCGGAGGGGTAGCGGGGGCCTCCCCTACGAGCAGTACTTC. This gives the protein CASSRRGSGGLPYEQYF.

J is TRBJ2-7 and V is TRBV6-5, with a weak D call TRBD2 (6 bases). The CDR3 sequence is 15 residues long. Deletions cut 6 bases from V and 2 bases from J, with 17 bases between. The germline CDR1 and CDR2 sequences are MNHEY and SVGAGI. As DNA, the CDR3 is TGTGCCAGCAGCTCGTATGTGGGGGGACCCTACGAGCAGTACTTC. Translated: CASSSYVGGPYEQYF.

The chain uses TRBV18 and TRBJ2-3; a weak D match, TRBD1 (5 bases). The CDR3 is made up of 15 amino acids. V was trimmed by 2 bases and J by 2 bases, leaving 11 bases between them. CDR1 and CDR2 from the germline V gene are KGHSH and LQKENI. The CDR3 region has the DNA TGTGCCAGCTCACCAGGGGCCAAACTCACAGATACGCAGTATTTT. It specifies CASSPGAKLTDTQYF.

J is TRBJ1-1 and V is TRBV7-2; D unclear. The CDR3 spans 13 residues. Germline V gene lookup returns CDR1 SGHTA and CDR2 FQGNSA. The V gene lost 5 bases and the J gene lost 4 bases, with 11 bases spanning the gap. This CDR3 reads CASSLGVGTEAFF. The CDR3 DNA sequence: TGTGCCAGCAGCCTGGGAGTGGGCACTGAAGCTTTCTTT. The variable domain in full, with the rest retrieved from reference TRBV7-2 and TRBJ1-1, is GAGVSQSPSNKVTEKGKDVELRCDPISGHTALYWYRQSLGQGLEFLIYFQGNSAPDKSGLPSDRFSAERTGGSVSTLTIQRTQQEDSAVYLCASSLGVGTEAFFGQGTRLTVV.

Points on this clone: Its ends do not fully match the called genes, so a read error is possible. The chain links TRBV3-1 (or the pseudogene TRBV3-2) to TRBJ2-7, with 10 bases that match TRBD1. This CDR3 has 13 residues. Germline CDR1 and CDR2: LGHDT and YNNKEL (reference sequence). The CDR3 DNA reads TGTGCCAGCAGCTTCGGACTCGACAGGGGGCCCCTCTTC. As protein: CASSFGLDRGPLF.

V usage is TRBV11-3 and J usage is TRBJ2-1; 8 nucleotides match TRBD1. Germline V gene sequence: CDR1 SGHNT, CDR2 YENEEA. CDR3 size: 15 residues. J gave up 7 bases and V 6 bases, and 11 bases lay outside the gene matches. The CDR3 loop is CASSSAAGGWNEQFF. The CDR3 nucleotides read TGTGCCAGCAGTTCTGCGGCAGGGGGCTGGAATGAGCAGTTCTTC.

This clone was observed once. This chain uses TRBV29-1 with TRBJ2-2; 10 bases agree with TRBD1. V was pared by 2 bases and J by 5 bases, with 5 bases of the junction left unmatched. The CDR3 is made up of 15 amino acids. Germline loops: CDR1 SQVTM, CDR2 ANQGSEA. In DNA form, the CDR3 reads TGCAGCGTTGAAAGGACAGGGGGAAGGACCGGGGAGCTGTTTTTT. It is translated as CSVERTGGRTGELFF.

This chain links TRBV7-3 with TRBJ2-1; TRBD1 matches 9 bases. The CDR3 is 13 amino acids. V shed 4 bases and J 10 bases; nucleotides not matched to a gene: 5. Germline CDR1 SGHTA, CDR2 FQGTGA. CDR3 in amino acids: CASSSMTGGEQFF. CDR3 bases: TGTGCCAGCAGCTCGATGACAGGGGGAGAGCAGTTCTTC.

This clone was counted between two and nine times. V gene TRBV5-1 combines with J gene TRBJ1-2; 9 positions agree with TRBD1. With 4 bases clipped from V and 6 bases from J, the junction kept 7 bases outside the gene matches. The length of the CDR3 is 14 residues. Germline V gene lookup returns CDR1 SGHRS and CDR2 YFSETQ. CDR3 in DNA: TGCGCCAGCAGCCAGGGGGACAGGGTCCATGGCTACACCTTC. It yields the protein CASSQGDRVHGYTF.

In its sample, this clone was seen a few times. The gene calls are TRBV7-9 and TRBJ2-7, with D perhaps matching TRBD1 (6 bases). V was clipped by 7 bases and J by 2 bases, with 24 bases between them. The length of the CDR3 is 17 residues. In germline, CDR1 is SEHNR, CDR2 FQNEAQ (reference sequence). Here the CDR3 reads CASTPKWAQGPTYEQYF. CDR3 DNA sequence: TGTGCCAGCACCCCTAAGTGGGCGCAGGGGCCAACCTACGAGCAGTACTTC. Full variable domain (rest looked up from reference TRBV7-9 and TRBJ2-7): DTGVSQNPRHKITKRGQNVTFRCDPISEHNRLYWYRQTLGQGPEFLTYFQNEAQLEKSRLLSDRFSAERPKGSFSTLEIQRTEQGDSAMYLCASTPKWAQGPTYEQYFGPGTRLTVT.

This chain connects TRBV6-5 to TRBJ1-2, with D tentatively TRBD1 (6 bases). Germline V gives CDR1 MNHEY, CDR2 SVGAGI. The CDR3 extends over 13 amino acids. Between the trimmed V and J ends, which lost 7 bases and 3 bases, there was a span of 12 bases. The CDR3 DNA follows: TGTGCCAGCACCGACACAGGGTACTATGGCTACACCTTC. Amino acid sequence: CASTDTGYYGYTF.

The chain employs TRBV29-1 and TRBJ2-3, with D tentatively TRBD2 (6 bases). Germline values: CDR1 SQVTM, CDR2 ANQGSEA. The CDR3 has 12 residues. Trimming left V 4 bases short and J 4 bases short, with 9 bases between. The CDR3 region has the DNA TGCAGCGTTGGGGAGGTACCAGATACGCAGTATTTT. This gives the protein CSVGEVPDTQYF.

This rearrangement joins TRBV7-8 to TRBJ2-1; 9 positions match TRBD2. The V and J ends lost 1 base and 5 bases, in that order; junction bases with no gene match: 6. From germline, CDR1 is SGHVS and CDR2 FQNEAQ. The CDR3 covers 16 residues. DNA for the CDR3: TGTGCCAGCAGCTTAGGCGGCGGGGGGGCCCACAATGAGCAGTTCTTC. Translated, it gives CASSLGGGGAHNEQFF.

This sequence joins TRBV6-5 and TRBJ2-4, with D maybe TRBD2 (5 bases). The CDR3 length is 14 residues. Trimming took off 5 bases at V and 2 bases at J, with 10 bases between the two ends. In germline, CDR1 is MNHEY, CDR2 SVGAGI. CDR3 region: CASSKSGSKNIQYF. Written as DNA, the CDR3 is TGTGCCAGCAGTAAAAGCGGCTCCAAAAACATTCAGTACTTC.

The V and J genes are TRBV28 and TRBJ1-2, with a tentative D call TRBD1 (6 bases). This CDR3 is built from 17 residues. The germline V and J ends were trimmed by 8 bases and 3 bases, with 25 bases remaining between them. Germline lookup yields CDR1 MDHEN and CDR2 SYDVKM. Here the CDR3 reads CASYGTVIGQKDYGYTF. As DNA, the CDR3 is TGTGCCAGCTATGGCACCGTAATCGGACAGAAGGACTATGGCTACACCTTC.

This chain uses TRBV6-5 with TRBJ2-2; D remains unclear. Trimming left V 4 bases short and J 3 bases short, with 3 bases between. CDR3 size: 12 residues. Germline V CDR1 and CDR2: MNHEY, SVGAGI. CDR3 region: CASSSDTGELFF. The CDR3 DNA sequence: TGTGCCAGCAGTTCCGACACCGGGGAGCTGTTTTTT.

Here the CDR3 DNA reads TGTGCCAGCAGCTTGGAACAGGGTGACGGCTACACCTTC. Amino acids: CASSLEQGDGYTF. V gene TRBV5-4 combines with J gene TRBJ1-2, with a weak D call TRBD1 (6 bases). Between the trimmed V and J ends, which lost 0 bases and 8 bases, there was a span of 11 bases. CDR1 and CDR2 from the germline V gene are SGHNT and YYREEE (reference sequence). The CDR3 is made up of 13 amino acids.

This clone occurred once. The chain uses TRBV15 and TRBJ1-1, with D perhaps matching TRBD1 (5 bases). Deletions cut 5 bases from V and 4 bases from J, with 17 bases between. Per germline, CDR1 LNHNV and CDR2 YYDKDF (reference sequence). The length of the CDR3 is 15 residues. CDR3 region: CATSPYEAGGTEAFF. In DNA form, the CDR3 reads TGTGCCACCAGCCCCTACGAGGCGGGGGGCACTGAAGCTTTCTTT.

This chain uses TRBV6-2 or TRBV6-3 with TRBJ1-1; 9 nucleotides agree with TRBD1. CDR1 and CDR2 from the germline V gene are MNHEY and SVGEGT. The CDR3 sequence is 16 residues long. V lost 6 bases, J lost 2 bases, and 10 bases stayed unmatched. CDR3 region: CASRYKGQGRNTEAFF. Here the CDR3 DNA reads TGTGCCAGCAGATACAAGGGACAGGGACGAAACACTGAAGCTTTCTTT.

The chain has TRBV2 and TRBJ2-2, with TRBD2 matching 7 bases. Trimming took 6 bases from V and 0 from J; bases not matched to a gene: 4. Germline V gene sequence: CDR1 SNHLY, CDR2 FYNNEI. The CDR3 totals 15 residues. DNA of the CDR3: TGTGCCAGCAGGACGGGGGGTTCGAACACCGGGGAGCTGTTTTTT. Protein sequence: CASRTGGSNTGELFF.

J is TRBJ1-4 and V is TRBV18; D is uncertain. Per germline, CDR1 KGHSH and CDR2 LQKENI. The V end lost 6 bases, the J end lost 13 bases, and 21 bases lay between the germline ends. CDR3 size: 14 residues. CDR3 sequence reads: CASSNPEVVRLLFF. In DNA form, the CDR3 reads TGTGCCAGCTCCAACCCGGAGGTTGTAAGGTTACTGTTTTTT.

The chain employs TRBV7-3 and TRBJ2-1, with 8 positions matching TRBD2. The V gene end was trimmed by 5 bases and the J gene end by 9 bases; junction bases not matched to a gene: 9. This CDR3 is 14 amino acids long. Per germline, CDR1 SGHTA and CDR2 FQGTGA. The CDR3 loop is CASSPRLATGEQFF. The CDR3 coding sequence is TGTGCCAGCAGCCCCCGACTAGCGACGGGTGAGCAGTTCTTC.

The chain combines TRBV6-5 with TRBJ1-4; the D is unclear. The V gene lost 7 bases and the J gene lost 3 bases, with 12 bases spanning the gap. The CDR3 runs to 14 residues. Germline V gene lookup returns CDR1 MNHEY and CDR2 SVGAGI. Here the CDR3 DNA reads TGTGCCAGCATGGGGAGAGGAGCTAATGAAAAACTGTTTTTT. Its translation is CASMGRGANEKLFF.

This rearrangement joins TRBV28 to TRBJ1-2, with 7 nucleotides matching TRBD1. This CDR3 has 11 amino acids. CDR1 and CDR2 from the germline V gene are MDHEN and SYDVKM. V lost 8 bases and J lost 6; bases outside the gene matches: 3. The CDR3 DNA reads as TGTGCCAGCCAGCAGGGGGATGGCTACACCTTC. It yields the protein CASQQGDGYTF.